This entry lists 2 T cell receptor beta chains sequenced from one sample in a study of early T cells in non-severe SARS-CoV-2 infection. Each CDR3 protein gets one entry after TCRdb re-called the 5' RACE reads with MiXCR. The top ten clones hold about 4.2% of a sample with about 39,000 distinct CDR3 sequences, 4.5% to 7% of them seen once. Sequencing was performed on whole blood, taken at baseline. The receptor source for this set is an adult who was a healthcare worker with PCR-confirmed SARS-CoV-2 infection or an uninfected control (not recorded which).

The rearrangement joins TRBV18 to TRBJ1-2; D remains ambiguous. The V and J ends lost 3 bases and 2 bases respectively, with 10 bases between them. The germline CDR1 and CDR2 sequences are KGHSH and LQKENI. CDR3 length: 14 amino acids. In nucleotides, the CDR3 is TGTGCCAGCTCACCCTCCGGGGAGAACTATGGCTACACCTTC. Its protein product is CASSPSGENYGYTF.

This chain connects TRBV7-9 to TRBJ2-4; 8 bases agree with TRBD1. Germline CDR1 SEHNR, CDR2 FQNEAQ (reference sequence). The J segment lost 6 bases and the V segment lost 4 bases, leaving 8 bases of the junction unmatched. This CDR3 comprises 15 residues. CDR3 residues: CASSSNRGALNIQYF. CDR3 DNA sequence: TGTGCCAGCAGCTCCAACAGGGGGGCGTTAAACATTCAGTACTTC.